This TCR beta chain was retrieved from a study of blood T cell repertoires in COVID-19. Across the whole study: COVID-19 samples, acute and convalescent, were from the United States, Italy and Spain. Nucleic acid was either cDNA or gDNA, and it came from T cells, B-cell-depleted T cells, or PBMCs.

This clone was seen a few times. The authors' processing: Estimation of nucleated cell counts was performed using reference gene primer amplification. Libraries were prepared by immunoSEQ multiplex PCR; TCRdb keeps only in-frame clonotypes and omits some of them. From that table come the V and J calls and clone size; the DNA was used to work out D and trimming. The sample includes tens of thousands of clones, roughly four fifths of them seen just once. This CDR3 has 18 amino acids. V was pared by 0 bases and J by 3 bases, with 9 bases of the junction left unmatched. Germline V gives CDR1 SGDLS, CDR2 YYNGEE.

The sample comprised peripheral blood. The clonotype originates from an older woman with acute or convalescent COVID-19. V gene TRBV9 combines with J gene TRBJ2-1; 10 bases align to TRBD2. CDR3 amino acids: CASSVEVDSGGIYNEQFF. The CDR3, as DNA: TGTGCCAGCAGCGTAGAAGTGGATAGCGGGGGGATCTACAATGAGCAGTTCTTC. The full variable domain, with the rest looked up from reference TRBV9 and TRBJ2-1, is DSGVTQTPKHLITATGQRVTLRCSPRSGDLSVYWYQQSLDQGLQFLIQYYNGEERAKGNILERFSAQQFPDLHSELNLSSLELGDSALYFCASSVEVDSGGIYNEQFFGPGTRLTVL.